This passage covers 18 T cell receptor beta chains from one sample sequenced in a study of CD8+ T cells in alopecia areata (dated by TCRdb to about 2018). Preparation of the library involved the immunoSEQ multiplex PCR assay. RNA was extracted from all samples and reverse transcribed into cDNA as template for TCR sequencing. TCRdb mirrors the immuneACCESS table, restricted to in-frame sequences. Some clones are absent from its copies; in checked studies, under half trace to an unresolved V gene, and the reason for the others is unknown. Here the sample has 90,000 to 120,000 clones; 59% occur a single time. The ten largest account for around 20% of the sample. The material sequenced was CD8+ T cells sorted from blood. These receptor sequences come from a human donor in good health.

The rearrangement links TRBV15 to TRBJ2-3; D gene uncertain. The CDR3 runs to 17 residues. Trimming took off 0 bases at V and 8 bases at J, with 21 bases between the two ends. From germline, CDR1 is LNHNV and CDR2 YYDKDF (reference sequence). Written as DNA, the CDR3 is TGTGCCACCAGCAGAGAGACCCTAGAGTTTCCGTCCGGTACGCAGTATTTT. Amino acid sequence: CATSRETLEFPSGTQYF.

The V gene is TRBV13, the J gene TRBJ2-3; possible D gene TRBD1, 6 bases. Between the trimmed V and J ends, which lost 5 bases and 0 bases, there was a span of 15 bases. Germline lookup yields CDR1 PRHDT and CDR2 FYEKMQ (reference sequence). The CDR3 length is 16 residues. DNA of the CDR3: TGTGCCAGCAGCCCTCGACAGGCTCTTAGCACAGATACGCAGTATTTT. Its protein is CASSPRQALSTDTQYF.

The chain joins TRBV29-1 to TRBJ2-1; a weak D match, TRBD1 (5 bases). V was clipped by 2 bases and J by 5 bases, with 16 bases between them. Germline lookup yields CDR1 SQVTM and CDR2 ANQGSEA. The CDR3 sequence is 15 residues long. Here the CDR3 reads CSVEPQKGLHNEQFF. DNA for the CDR3: TGCAGCGTTGAACCCCAGAAGGGGCTACACAATGAGCAGTTCTTC.

The gene calls are TRBV29-1 and TRBJ2-7; the D gene is possibly TRBD2 (6 bases). This CDR3 is 14 amino acids long. V was clipped by 7 bases and J by 2 bases, with 18 bases between them. In germline, CDR1 is SQVTM, CDR2 ANQGSEA. The CDR3: CSGCGVGGTYEQYF. The CDR3 region has the DNA TGCAGCGGTTGCGGGGTCGGGGGAACCTACGAGCAGTACTTC.

This clone was observed a single time. The chain carries TRBV7-9 and TRBJ1-1; D remains ambiguous. Germline CDR1 SEHNR, CDR2 FQNEAQ (reference sequence). V was cut by 5 bases and J by 0 bases, with 10 bases left in between. This CDR3 comprises 14 residues. The CDR3 protein is CASSLGNMNTEAFF. CDR3 bases: TGTGCCAGCAGCCTAGGGAATATGAACACTGAAGCTTTCTTT.

J is TRBJ2-2 and V is TRBV29-1; D unresolved. The V gene's germline CDR1 is SQVTM and CDR2 ANQGSEA. There are 11 residues in the CDR3. Trimming took off 4 bases at V and 4 bases at J, with 4 bases between the two ends. The CDR3 bases are TGCAGCGTTGCGGGCACCGGGGAGCTGTTTTTT. This codes for CSVAGTGELFF.

V and J are TRBV5-1 and TRBJ2-5; TRBD1 matches 7 bases. Germline-derived CDR1 and CDR2 are SGHRS and YFSETQ. This CDR3 is built from 14 residues. Unmatched junction bases numbered 3, after V lost 2 bases and J lost 2 bases. The CDR3 coding sequence is TGCGCCAGCAGCTTCAGGGGGACGCAAGAGACCCAGTACTTC. It is translated as CASSFRGTQETQYF.

The chain couples TRBV6-6 to TRBJ1-1, with D unresolved. Germline V gene data show CDR1 as MNHNY and CDR2 as SVGAGI (reference sequence). V lost 0 bases, J lost 5 bases, and 7 bases lay in between. CDR3 size: 13 residues. The CDR3 loop is CASSYSPGTEAFF. In nucleotides, the CDR3 is TGTGCCAGCAGTTACTCGCCTGGGACTGAAGCTTTCTTT.

The chain uses TRBV7-6 and TRBJ1-1; D is perhaps TRBD1 (5 bases). Germline CDR1 reads SGHVS; CDR2 reads FNYEAQ. The CDR3 contains 12 residues. V was clipped by 5 bases and J by 1 base, with 5 bases between them. The CDR3 protein is CASSQGNTEAFF. The CDR3 coding sequence is TGTGCCAGCAGCCAGGGGAACACTGAAGCTTTCTTT.

The chain employs TRBV18 and TRBJ2-7; D is ambiguous. V was trimmed by 2 bases and J by 4 bases, leaving 9 bases between them. Germline lookup yields CDR1 KGHSH and CDR2 LQKENI. The CDR3 runs to 13 residues. In DNA form, the CDR3 reads TGTGCCAGCTCACCAGTAGAACGGTACGAGCAGTACTTC. It codes for CASSPVERYEQYF.

The V and J genes are TRBV5-1 and TRBJ2-1; 12 bases are shared with TRBD2. In germline, CDR1 is SGHRS, CDR2 YFSETQ. The V gene end was trimmed by 4 bases and the J gene end by 7 bases; junction bases not matched to a gene: 3. CDR3 length: 14 amino acids. The CDR3 sequence: CASSPTSGGNEQFF. CDR3 sequence (DNA): TGCGCCAGCAGCCCGACTAGCGGGGGAAATGAGCAGTTCTTC.

The rearrangement joins TRBV14 to TRBJ1-1; D is unresolved. CDR3 size: 15 residues. Germline V gene data show CDR1 as SGHDN and CDR2 as FVKESK. Deletions cut 1 base from V and 5 bases from J, with 14 bases between. The CDR3 DNA reads TGTGCCAGCAGCCAAGTTTCCGGGCGGGGAACTGAAGCTTTCTTT. Translated: CASSQVSGRGTEAFF.

V gene TRBV7-9 combines with J gene TRBJ2-3, with TRBD2 matching 11 bases. From germline, CDR1 is SEHNR and CDR2 FQNEAQ (reference sequence). The CDR3 runs to 14 residues. V lost 4 bases to trimming and J lost 6 bases; unmatched junction nucleotides: 3. The chain's CDR3 is CASSSWTSGDTQYF. For the CDR3, the DNA is TGTGCCAGCAGCTCTTGGACTAGCGGGGATACGCAGTATTTT.

The genes are TRBV5-6 and TRBJ1-2, with D tentatively TRBD1 (6 bases). This CDR3 region has 14 residues. Germline V CDR1 and CDR2: SGHDT, YYEEEE. V was cut by 3 bases and J by 3 bases, with 12 bases left in between. CDR3 residues: CASSSRGVDYGYTF. CDR3 in DNA: TGTGCCAGCAGCTCTAGGGGGGTGGACTATGGCTACACCTTC.

This clone was observed a few times. The J gene is TRBJ1-2, the V gene TRBV2, with a tentative D call TRBD1 (5 bases). Germline values: CDR1 SNHLY, CDR2 FYNNEI. This CDR3 comprises 13 residues. V was pared by 4 bases and J by 3 bases, with 9 bases between. The CDR3 here is CASSGGGDYGYTF. In DNA, the CDR3 is TGTGCCAGCAGTGGGGGAGGGGACTATGGCTACACCTTC. Complete variable domain (other parts from reference TRBV2 and TRBJ1-2): EPEVTQTPSHQVTQMGQEVILRCVPISNHLYFYWYRQILGQKVEFLVSFYNNEISEKSEIFDDQFSVERPDGSNFTLKIRSTKLEDSAMYFCASSGGGDYGYTFGSGTRLTVV.

The chain recombines TRBV5-1 with TRBJ1-1, with TRBD1 matching 7 bases. After removal of 0 bases from V and 0 bases from J, the junction contained 2 bases not matched to a gene. The CDR3 consists of 15 residues. Germline V gives CDR1 SGHRS, CDR2 YFSETQ. This CDR3 reads CASSLAQGLNTEAFF. The CDR3 bases are TGCGCCAGCAGCTTGGCACAGGGGCTGAACACTGAAGCTTTCTTT.

The CDR3 spells CSVMGQGEAFF. The CDR3, as DNA: TGCAGCGTTATGGGACAGGGGGAAGCTTTCTTT. The chain employs TRBV29-1 and TRBJ1-1, with 10 bases matching TRBD1. The germline gives CDR1 SQVTM, CDR2 ANQGSEA. J lost 8 bases, V lost 5 bases, and 2 bases had no gene match. This CDR3 comprises 11 residues. Complete variable domain (other parts from reference TRBV29-1 and TRBJ1-1): SAVISQKPSRDICQRGTSLTIQCQVDSQVTMMFWYRQQPGQSLTLIATANQGSEATYESGFVIDKFPISRPNLTFSTLTVSNMSPEDSSIYLCSVMGQGEAFFGQGTRLTVV.

This clone was seen only a few times. This chain joins TRBV2 and TRBJ2-7; 8 nucleotides match TRBD1. Germline CDR1 is SNHLY and CDR2 is FYNNEI. The CDR3 runs to 14 residues. V was pared by 3 bases and J by 2 bases, with 3 bases of the junction left unmatched. The CDR3 DNA is TGTGCCAGCAGTGACTCGGACAGGGCCTACGAGCAGTACTTC. Its protein product is CASSDSDRAYEQYF. Combining the CDR3 with reference TRBV2 and TRBJ2-7 gives the whole variable domain EPEVTQTPSHQVTQMGQEVILRCVPISNHLYFYWYRQILGQKVEFLVSFYNNEISEKSEIFDDQFSVERPDGSNFTLKIRSTKLEDSAMYFCASSDSDRAYEQYFGPGTRLTVT.